The subject of this entry is one T cell receptor beta chain. These data are taken from a study of T-cell memory formation after mild COVID-19. About the study: Most TCR clusters belonged to a single donor.

MiXCR, run by TCRdb on the 5' RACE reads, gives a single entry per CDR3 protein. This table has 85,000 to 130,000 distinct CDR3 sequences, more than 15% appearing once. The TCR comes from an adult woman who had mild COVID-19 (a few samples of this study predate the infection). Cell type and time point are not known. Sequencing was carried out using PBMCs or a T cell subset sorted from them (not recorded which).

CDR3 bases: TGCGCCAGCAGCCAAGACCCCCCCAGCGGCGGCGAAGGAAACACCATATATTTT. Translating it yields CASSQDPPSGGEGNTIYF. This rearrangement joins TRBV4-3 to TRBJ1-3; D remains unclear. In germline, CDR1 is LGHNA, CDR2 YSLEER. The V gene lost 0 bases and the J gene lost 4 bases, with 19 bases spanning the gap. This CDR3 is 18 amino acids long.